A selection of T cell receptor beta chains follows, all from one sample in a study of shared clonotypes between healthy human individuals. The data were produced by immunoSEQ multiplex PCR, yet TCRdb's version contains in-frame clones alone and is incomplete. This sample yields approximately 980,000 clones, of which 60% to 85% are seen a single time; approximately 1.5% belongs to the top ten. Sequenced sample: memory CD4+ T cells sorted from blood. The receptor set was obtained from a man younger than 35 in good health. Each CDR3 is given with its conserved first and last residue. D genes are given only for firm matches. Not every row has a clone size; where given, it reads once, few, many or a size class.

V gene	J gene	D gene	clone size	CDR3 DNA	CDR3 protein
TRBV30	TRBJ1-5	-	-	TGTGCCTGGAGTGTAGGGGGGCCATCTCTCCAGCATTTT	CAWSVGGPSLQHF
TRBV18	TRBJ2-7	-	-	TGTGCCAGCTCACCACCATCCGGAGGTCTCTCCTACGAGCAGTACTTC	CASSPPSGGLSYEQYF
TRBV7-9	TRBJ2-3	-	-	TGTGCCAGCAGCCCTGGGGTGATTGGCACAGATACGCAGTATTTT	CASSPGVIGTDTQYF
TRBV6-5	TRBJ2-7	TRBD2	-	TGTGCCAGCAGGGTTCGGACTAGCGGGATTTACGAGCAGTACTTC	CASRVRTSGIYEQYF
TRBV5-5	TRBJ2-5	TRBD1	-	TGTGCCAGCAGCTTGGAACGACAGGGGCAAGAGACCCAGTACTTC	CASSLERQGQETQYF
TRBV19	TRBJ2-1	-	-	TGTGCCAGTAGTACCCACGCACCGACGAGGGTCGATGAGCAGTTCTTC	CASSTHAPTRVDEQFF
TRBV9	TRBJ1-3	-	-	TGTGCCAGCAGCGTAGCGGGACCGAACTCTGGAAACACCATATATTTT	CASSVAGPNSGNTIYF
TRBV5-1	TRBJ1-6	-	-	TGCGCCAGCAGCTCGAGAGAGAGGGGTAATTCACCCCTCCACTTT	CASSSRERGNSPLHF
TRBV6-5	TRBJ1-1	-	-	TGTGCCAGCAGTTATTTGGGTGAAGCTTTCTTT	CASSYLGEAFF
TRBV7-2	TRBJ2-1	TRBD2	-	TGTGCCAGCAGCTTAGTGGGGACTAGCGGGGACTGGGGGATCTTC	CASSLVGTSGDWGIF
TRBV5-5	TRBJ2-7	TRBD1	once	TGTGCCAGCAGCGGACAGGGAATCTACGAGCAGTACTTC	CASSGQGIYEQYF
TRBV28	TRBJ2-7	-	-	TGTGCCAGCAGTTTACCCGGGACCCTCTCCTACGAGCAGTACTTC	CASSLPGTLSYEQYF